One sample yielded the 27 T cell receptor beta chains listed below, sequenced in a study of post-analysis software for immune sequencing data. Study-level results: A few TRBV segments (TRBV5-6, TRBV5-1 and TRBV20-1 among them) occurred more frequently in patients than in controls.

Presence of unique molecular identifiers characterized the TCR beta cDNA libraries. TCRdb analysed the PCR reads with MiXCR anew, one entry per CDR3 protein. The sample holds about 820,000 distinct CDR3 sequences, 53% seen once. The antigens of these receptors remain unknown. Sequenced: blood. The receptors stem from a girl between 5 and 17 years old with multiple sclerosis.

V gene TRBV27 combines with J gene TRBJ2-1; 13 bases match TRBD2. The CDR3 is 16 amino acids. V lost 6 bases, J lost 5 bases, and 7 bases stayed unmatched. Germline V gene lookup returns CDR1 MNHEY and CDR2 SMNVEV (reference sequence). CDR3 protein: CASSMWGLAGNNEQFF. DNA of the CDR3: TGTGCCAGCAGCATGTGGGGACTAGCGGGAAACAATGAGCAGTTCTTC.

This clonotype occurred a few times. The V and J genes are TRBV4-1 and TRBJ2-7, with TRBD2 identical over 7 bases. The J call may be wrong; the DNA end is better matched by TRBJ2-5. Germline CDR1 reads MGHRA; CDR2 reads YSYEKL. This CDR3 is 14 amino acids long. The DNA of the CDR3 is TGCGCCAGCAGCTGGGAGGGTGTTGGTCAGACCCAGTACTTC. This codes for CASSWEGVGQTQYF.

This clonotype came up a few times. The chain recombines TRBV6-5 with TRBJ1-2; D unclear. V dropped 4 bases and J dropped 5 bases, with 11 bases sitting between them. CDR3 length: 13 amino acids. Germline V gene lookup returns CDR1 MNHEY and CDR2 SVGAGI. The CDR3 region is CASSLSWGYGYTF. Here the CDR3 DNA reads TGTGCCAGCAGTTTATCCTGGGGATATGGCTACACCTTC.

This clonotype has only a few counts. The rearrangement joins TRBV15 to TRBJ2-7, with TRBD1 matching over 12 bases. Germline V gene data show CDR1 as LNHNV and CDR2 as YYDKDF (reference sequence). The CDR3 runs to 16 residues. V trimming: 0 bases; J trimming: 6 bases; junction bases outside the gene matches: 6. CDR3 region: CATSRDRGTGGCEQYF. The DNA of the CDR3 is TGTGCCACCAGCAGAGATCGGGGGACAGGGGGCTGCGAGCAGTACTTC.

The CDR3 loop reads CATQDSGNEKLFF. CDR3 DNA sequence: TGTGCCACTCAGGACAGCGGGAATGAAAAACTGTTTTTT. The genes are TRBV10-3 and TRBJ1-4, with D possibly being TRBD1 (6 bases). This CDR3 region has 13 residues. V was cut by 10 bases and J by 5 bases, with 14 bases left in between. From germline, CDR1 is ENHRY and CDR2 SYGVKD.

This chain joins TRBV7-6 and TRBJ1-2; 8 bases match TRBD1. The CDR3 consists of 15 residues. Germline assignment: CDR1 SGHVS and CDR2 FNYEAQ. The trim removed 2 bases at V and 2 bases at J, leaving 4 bases unmatched. The CDR3 DNA sequence: TGTGCCAGCAGCTTACGGGCAGGGGGCAACTATGGCTACACCTTC. It translates to CASSLRAGGNYGYTF.

The V call is TRBV9, the J call TRBJ2-3; TRBD1 is a possible D gene (8 bases). Germline-derived CDR1 and CDR2 are SGDLS and YYNGEE. The V end lost 3 bases, the J end lost 6 bases, and 17 bases lay between the germline ends. CDR3 length equals 15 residues. The CDR3, as DNA: TGTGCCAGCAGCGGACTTGACAGGGGAGGGGATACGCAGTATTTT. Its protein product is CASSGLDRGGDTQYF.

This clonotype showed up just a few times. This chain joins TRBV7-8 and TRBJ2-3, with 9 bases aligning to TRBD2. The CDR3 spans 17 residues. The ends lost 6 bases at V and 3 bases at J; junction bases unmatched: 13. CDR1 SGHVS and CDR2 FQNEAQ come from the germline V gene. CDR3 protein: CASRGAGGFMGTDTQYF. The CDR3 DNA sequence: TGTGCCAGCAGAGGCGCGGGGGGGTTCATGGGAACAGATACGCAGTATTTT.

This chain connects TRBV4-1 to TRBJ2-1, with D perhaps TRBD2 (6 bases). V lost 1 base, J lost 2 bases, and 9 bases lay in between. In germline, CDR1 is MGHRA, CDR2 YSYEKL. CDR3 length: 15 amino acids. The CDR3 loop is CASSQGGTPYNEQFF. Here the CDR3 DNA reads TGCGCCAGCAGCCAAGGCGGGACTCCCTACAATGAGCAGTTCTTC.

The chain carries TRBV18 and TRBJ2-3, with no clear D. V was clipped by 6 bases and J by 9 bases, with 13 bases between them. This CDR3 comprises 12 residues. Germline CDR1 reads KGHSH; CDR2 reads LQKENI. The CDR3 reads CASSPLLGTQYF. CDR3 DNA: TGTGCCAGCTCTCCTCTCCTAGGGACGCAGTATTTT.

Written as DNA, the CDR3 is TGCAGCGTTGCCACCGGGACAGAGAACACTGAAGCTTTCTTT. Translating it yields CSVATGTENTEAFF. The chain links TRBV29-1 to TRBJ1-1; TRBD1 agrees at 7 bases. The germline V gene has CDR1 SQVTM and CDR2 ANQGSEA. The CDR3 consists of 14 residues. Trimming removed 4 bases from V and 1 base from J; junction bases left unmatched: 6.

V is TRBV20-1 and J is TRBJ2-7; D gene uncertain. Germline assignment: CDR1 DFQATT and CDR2 SNEGSKA (reference sequence). Trimming took off 6 bases at V and 0 bases at J, with 9 bases between the two ends. The CDR3 covers 12 residues. The CDR3 sequence: CSAPGHSYEQYF. The CDR3 DNA follows: TGCAGTGCACCCGGGCACTCCTACGAGCAGTACTTC.

The table lists this clonotype with many counts. The V call is TRBV12-3 or TRBV12-4, the J call TRBJ2-1; the D gene is possibly TRBD2 (5 bases). This CDR3 has 14 residues. V lost 6 bases and J lost 2, with 11 bases in between. CDR3 nucleotide sequence: TGTGCCAGCAGCCTTACGGGGACCTACAATGAGCAGTTCTTC. It codes for CASSLTGTYNEQFF.

CDR3 sequence: CASSLGFGTSGRRRGDNEQFF. CDR3 nucleotide sequence: TGTGCCAGCAGCTTAGGCTTCGGGACTAGCGGGAGGCGCCGGGGCGACAATGAGCAGTTCTTC. The chain couples TRBV7-3 to TRBJ2-1, with 15 bases aligning to TRBD2. This CDR3 contains 21 residues. The germline gives CDR1 SGHTA, CDR2 FQGTGA. V gave up 2 bases and J gave up 5 bases; unmatched junction bases: 16.

The genes are TRBV24-1 and TRBJ1-1, with 9 bases matching TRBD1. Trimming took 0 bases from V and 2 from J; bases not matched to a gene: 9. CDR3 length: 18 residues. Germline values: CDR1 KGHDR, CDR2 SFDVKD. The CDR3 protein is CATSDLDSDRGINTEAFF. For the CDR3, the DNA is TGTGCCACCAGTGATTTGGACTCGGACAGGGGTATAAACACTGAAGCTTTCTTT.

This clonotype turned up a few times. The CDR3 spells CASSLPPDRPDTQYF. The CDR3 region has the DNA TGTGCCAGCAGCCTCCCCCCAGACAGACCAGATACGCAGTATTTT. The chain joins TRBV6-2 or TRBV6-3 to TRBJ2-3; a weak D match, TRBD1 (5 bases). The CDR3 loop spans 15 amino acids. V lost 6 bases to trimming and J lost 4 bases, with 17 bases between them. Germline lookup yields CDR1 MNHEY and CDR2 SVGEGT.

The V call is TRBV4-2, the J call TRBJ2-5; D not resolved. Germline loops: CDR1 LGHNA, CDR2 YNFKEQ. V dropped 0 bases and J dropped 5 bases, with 7 bases sitting between them. The CDR3 length is 13 residues. CDR3 sequence: CASSQDGWETQYF. In DNA form, the CDR3 reads TGTGCCAGCAGCCAAGATGGGTGGGAGACCCAGTACTTC.

V is TRBV10-3 and J is TRBJ2-5; possible D gene TRBD1, 6 bases. CDR1 ENHRY and CDR2 SYGVKD come from the germline V gene. The ends were cut back, 8 bases at V and 0 bases at J, with 7 bases in the middle. CDR3 length: 12 residues. CDR3 region: CAIGGDQETQYF. DNA for the CDR3: TGTGCCATCGGGGGCGACCAAGAGACCCAGTACTTC.

This chain connects TRBV10-3 to TRBJ2-1; D call uncertain. CDR1 is ENHRY, CDR2 SYGVKD, per germline. The CDR3 is 15 residues long. V was trimmed by 3 bases and J by 6 bases, leaving 15 bases between them. The CDR3 is CAISEDRKPTNEQFF. As DNA, the CDR3 is TGTGCCATCAGTGAAGACCGGAAGCCGACCAATGAGCAGTTCTTC.

This chain links TRBV5-6 with TRBJ1-1, with D maybe TRBD1 (5 bases). Trimming removed 8 bases from V and 1 base from J, with 15 bases in between. Germline assignment: CDR1 SGHDT and CDR2 YYEEEE. This CDR3 is 14 amino acids long. In nucleotides, the CDR3 is TGTGCCAGTAGCCTGGACACGGCGAACACTGAAGCTTTCTTT. Its protein product is CASSLDTANTEAFF.

The genes are TRBV7-6 and TRBJ2-7; TRBD2 agrees at 13 bases. The ends lost 5 bases at V and 4 bases at J; junction bases unmatched: 8. CDR1 and CDR2 (germline): SGHVS, FNYEAQ. This CDR3 spans 16 amino acids. As DNA, the CDR3 is TGTGCCAGCAGCCCCCAAACTAGCGGGAGGGTATACGAGCAGTACTTC. Protein: CASSPQTSGRVYEQYF.

V and J are TRBV5-1 and TRBJ1-2; a weak D match, TRBD1 (6 bases). V was cut by 5 bases and J by 12 bases, with 14 bases left in between. This CDR3 has 11 amino acids. Germline V CDR1 and CDR2: SGHRS, YFSETQ. The CDR3 region has the DNA TGCGCCAGCAGAGAGGGGGGGAGCGACACCTTC. Protein product: CASREGGSDTF.

V and J are TRBV13 and TRBJ2-3; D remains unclear. Germline-derived CDR1 and CDR2 are PRHDT and FYEKMQ (reference sequence). Trimming removed 4 bases from V and 4 bases from J, with 15 bases in between. The CDR3 runs 15 residues. Written as DNA, the CDR3 is TGTGCCAGCAGCTCCCCTGGTCTAGGCGCAGATACGCAGTATTTT. Its protein is CASSSPGLGADTQYF.

V gene TRBV20-1 combines with J gene TRBJ2-1, with D tentatively TRBD1 or TRBD2 (6 bases each). The DNA matches TRBJ2-7 better at its end, which makes the J call doubtful. The germline CDR1 and CDR2 sequences are DFQATT and SNEGSKA (reference sequence). The CDR3 is 15 residues long. The chain's CDR3 is CSGLEGGSGYNEQYF. CDR3 nucleotide sequence: TGCAGTGGCCTCGAGGGGGGCTCCGGCTACAATGAGCAGTACTTC.

CDR3 region: CSTQGVETQYF. Here the CDR3 DNA reads TGCAGCACACAAGGGGTAGAGACCCAGTACTTC. This chain links TRBV29-1 with TRBJ2-5; TRBD1 might be the D (5 bases). The V end was cut by 8 bases, the J end by 4 bases, with 11 bases between. Germline assignment: CDR1 SQVTM and CDR2 ANQGSEA. The CDR3 extends over 11 amino acids.

V is TRBV14 and J is TRBJ2-6; D is tentatively TRBD1 or TRBD2 (5 bases each). This CDR3 is 16 amino acids long. Per germline, CDR1 SGHDN and CDR2 FVKESK. V lost 2 bases and J 4 bases, leaving 12 bases between the germline ends. For the CDR3, the DNA is TGTGCCAGCAGCCAAAGGTTGGGGACCGGGGCCAACGTCCTGACTTTC. Its protein product is CASSQRLGTGANVLTF.

The V and J genes are TRBV7-8 and TRBJ2-7; D unresolved. The CDR3 runs to 12 residues. Trimming cost V 3 bases and J 6 bases, with 9 bases left between them. CDR1 and CDR2 from the germline V gene are SGHVS and FQNEAQ. CDR3: CASSFRVAEQYF. The CDR3, as DNA: TGTGCCAGCAGCTTTCGGGTAGCCGAGCAGTACTTC.